This T cell receptor beta chain was observed in a study of T cells in Graves' hyperthyroidism and ophthalmopathy. Many counts were recorded for this clonotype. TCR beta CDR3 regions were amplified from RNA. HTBI primers drove first-round RT-PCR of the TCR CDR3. TCRdb itself ran the multiplex PCR reads through MiXCR, one entry per CDR3 protein. This table holds fewer than 800,000 distinct CDR3 sequences, about a sixth found once. Germline trimming cut 4 bases from V and 2 bases from J; bases unmatched to any gene: 2. This CDR3 has 16 amino acids. Germline V lookup: CDR1 KGHSH, CDR2 LQKENI. The chain is built from TRBV18 and TRBJ2-1, with TRBD2 matching 13 bases. The sequence derives from a man aged 18 to 29 with Graves' hyperthyroidism. Sequenced input: blood. The CDR3 bases are TGTGCCAGCTCACATGGGACTAGCGGGACCTACAATGAGCAGTTCTTC. This gives the protein CASSHGTSGTYNEQFF.